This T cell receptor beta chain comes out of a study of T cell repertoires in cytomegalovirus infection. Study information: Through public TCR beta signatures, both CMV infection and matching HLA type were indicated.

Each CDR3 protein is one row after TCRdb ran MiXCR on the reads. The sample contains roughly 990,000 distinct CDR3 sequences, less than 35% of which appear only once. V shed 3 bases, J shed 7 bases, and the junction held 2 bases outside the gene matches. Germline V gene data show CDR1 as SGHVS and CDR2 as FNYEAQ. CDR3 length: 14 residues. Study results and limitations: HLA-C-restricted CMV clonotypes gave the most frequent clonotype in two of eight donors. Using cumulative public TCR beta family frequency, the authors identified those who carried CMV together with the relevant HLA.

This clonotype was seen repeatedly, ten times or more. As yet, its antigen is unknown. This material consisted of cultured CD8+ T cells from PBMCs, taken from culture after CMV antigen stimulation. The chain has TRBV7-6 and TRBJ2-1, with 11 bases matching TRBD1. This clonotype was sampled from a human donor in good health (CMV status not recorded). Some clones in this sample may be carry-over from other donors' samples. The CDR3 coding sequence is TGTGCCAGCAGCTTGGACAGGGGGCGGAATGAGCAGTTCTTC. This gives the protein CASSLDRGRNEQFF.